This TCR beta chain derives from a study of cytotoxic CD8 clonotypes in ibrutinib-treated CLL. At the level of the study: After treatment lasting a median approximately eleven months, range 6 to 36, response samples were collected.

Libraries were prepared by immunoSEQ multiplex PCR; TCRdb keeps only in-frame clonotypes and omits some of them. The sample records approximately 60,000 clones, 56% being singletons. V lost 3 bases, J lost 10 bases, and 2 bases stayed unmatched. The CDR3 sequence is 12 residues long. Germline V gives CDR1 MNHEY, CDR2 SMNVEV (reference sequence). The sample in question was PBMCs, obtained after 24 months of ibrutinib treatment. The receptor comes from a human donor with chronic lymphocytic leukemia. This chain uses TRBV27 with TRBJ2-1, with TRBD2 identical over 8 bases. The CDR3 reads CASSLGGGEQFF. The DNA of the CDR3 is TGTGCCAGCAGTTTGGGCGGGGGGGAGCAGTTCTTC.